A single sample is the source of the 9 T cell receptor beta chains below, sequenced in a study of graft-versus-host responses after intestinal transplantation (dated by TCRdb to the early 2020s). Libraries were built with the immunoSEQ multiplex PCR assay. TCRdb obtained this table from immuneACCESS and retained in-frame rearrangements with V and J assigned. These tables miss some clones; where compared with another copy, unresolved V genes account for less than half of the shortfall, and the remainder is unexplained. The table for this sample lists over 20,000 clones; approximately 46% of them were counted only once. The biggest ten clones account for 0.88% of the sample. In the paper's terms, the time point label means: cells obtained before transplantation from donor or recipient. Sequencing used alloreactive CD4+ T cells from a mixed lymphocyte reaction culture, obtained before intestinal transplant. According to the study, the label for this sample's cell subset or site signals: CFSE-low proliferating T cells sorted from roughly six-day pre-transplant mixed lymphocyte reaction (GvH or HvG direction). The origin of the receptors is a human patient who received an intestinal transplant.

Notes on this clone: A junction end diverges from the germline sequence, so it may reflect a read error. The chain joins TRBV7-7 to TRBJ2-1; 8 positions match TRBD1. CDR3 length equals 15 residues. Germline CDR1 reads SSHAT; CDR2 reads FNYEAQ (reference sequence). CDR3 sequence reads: CASSLQPGGFNEQFF. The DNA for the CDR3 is TGTGCTAGCAGCTTACAGCCAGGGGGCTTTAATGAGCAGTTCTTC.

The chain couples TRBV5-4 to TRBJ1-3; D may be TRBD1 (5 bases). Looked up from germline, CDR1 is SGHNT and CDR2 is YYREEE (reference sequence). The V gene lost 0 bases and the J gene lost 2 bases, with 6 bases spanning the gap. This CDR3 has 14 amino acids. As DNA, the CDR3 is TGTGCCAGCAGCTTGGGGACACCTGGAAACACCATATATTTT. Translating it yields CASSLGTPGNTIYF.

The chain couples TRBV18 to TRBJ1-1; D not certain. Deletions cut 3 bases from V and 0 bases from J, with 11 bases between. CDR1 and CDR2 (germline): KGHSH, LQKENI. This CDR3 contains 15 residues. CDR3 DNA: TGTGCCAGCTCACCCTTGGCGGTGATGAACACTGAAGCTTTCTTT. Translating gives CASSPLAVMNTEAFF.

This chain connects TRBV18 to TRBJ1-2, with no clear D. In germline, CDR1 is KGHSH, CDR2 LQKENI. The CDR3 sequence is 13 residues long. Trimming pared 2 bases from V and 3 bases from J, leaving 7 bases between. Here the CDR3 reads CASSPGGHYGYTF. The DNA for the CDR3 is TGTGCCAGCTCACCAGGAGGCCACTATGGCTACACCTTC.

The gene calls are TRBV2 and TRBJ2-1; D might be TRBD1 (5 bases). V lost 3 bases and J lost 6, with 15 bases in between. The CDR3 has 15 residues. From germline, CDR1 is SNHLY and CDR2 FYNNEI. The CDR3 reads CASSDSAGLSNEQFF. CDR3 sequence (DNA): TGTGCCAGCAGTGATTCGGCAGGGTTAAGCAATGAGCAGTTCTTC.

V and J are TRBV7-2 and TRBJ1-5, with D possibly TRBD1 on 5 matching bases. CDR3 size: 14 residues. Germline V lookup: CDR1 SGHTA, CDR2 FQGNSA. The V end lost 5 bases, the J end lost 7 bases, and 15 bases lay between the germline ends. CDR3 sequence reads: CASSPWGVSQPQHF. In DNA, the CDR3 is TGTGCCAGCAGCCCCTGGGGGGTGAGCCAGCCCCAGCATTTT.

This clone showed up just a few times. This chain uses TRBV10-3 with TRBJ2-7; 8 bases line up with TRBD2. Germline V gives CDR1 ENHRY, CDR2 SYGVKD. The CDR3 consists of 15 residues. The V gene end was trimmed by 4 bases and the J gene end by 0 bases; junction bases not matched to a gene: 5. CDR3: CAISGQRGHSYEQYF. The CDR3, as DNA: TGTGCCATCAGTGGCCAGCGGGGGCACTCCTACGAGCAGTACTTC.

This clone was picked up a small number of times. The CDR3 region is CASSYYNEQFF. In DNA form, the CDR3 reads TGTGCCAGCAGCTATTACAATGAGCAGTTCTTC. V and J are TRBV2 and TRBJ2-1; D gene ambiguous. This CDR3 has 11 amino acids. Trimming cost V 6 bases and J 4 bases, with 4 bases left between them. Germline CDR1 and CDR2: SNHLY and FYNNEI. The variable domain in full, completed from reference TRBV2 and TRBJ2-1, reads EPEVTQTPSHQVTQMGQEVILRCVPISNHLYFYWYRQILGQKVEFLVSFYNNEISEKSEIFDDQFSVERPDGSNFTLKIRSTKLEDSAMYFCASSYYNEQFFGPGTRLTVL.

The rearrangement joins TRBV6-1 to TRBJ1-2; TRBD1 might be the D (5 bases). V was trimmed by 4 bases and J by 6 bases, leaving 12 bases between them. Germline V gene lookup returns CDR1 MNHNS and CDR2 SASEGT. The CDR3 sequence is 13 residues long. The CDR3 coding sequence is TGTGCCAGCAGTGTCGCCAGGGTGGATGGCTACACCTTC. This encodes CASSVARVDGYTF.